These T cell receptor beta chains were read from a single sample in a study of siplizumab effects on memory and regulatory T cells. Sequenced by immunoSEQ multiplex PCR; TCRdb stores in-frame clones only, minus some. The table has some 100,000 clones, over 90% seen once. Input material: non-Treg CD4+ T cells sorted from blood. These receptors were taken from a human donor in good health. Both conserved end residues are part of each CDR3. D genes are given only for firm matches. The size of a clone is reported for some rows only, either as once, few or many, or as a class for expanded clones.

CDR3 length: 13
D gene: -
clone size: -
J gene: TRBJ2-5
V gene: TRBV5-6
CDR3 DNA: TGTGCCAGCAGCTTGTCCCCCGGGGAGACCCAGTACTTC
CDR3 protein: CASSLSPGETQYF

CDR3 length: 15
D gene: -
clone size: -
J gene: TRBJ2-7
V gene: TRBV6-5
CDR3 DNA: TGTGCCAGCAGTTACTCGGGTGGAGTCGCCTACGAGCAGTACTTC
CDR3 protein: CASSYSGGVAYEQYF

CDR3 length: 14
D gene: -
clone size: -
J gene: TRBJ2-1
V gene: TRBV7-3
CDR3 DNA: TGTGCCAGCAGCGCCGGGACGGCTTACAATGAGCAGTTCTTC
CDR3 protein: CASSAGTAYNEQFF

CDR3 length: 15
D gene: -
clone size: -
J gene: TRBJ2-3
V gene: TRBV7-2
CDR3 DNA: TGTGCCAGCAGCTTAGATGCGGGGAGCACAGATACGCAGTATTTT
CDR3 protein: CASSLDAGSTDTQYF

CDR3 length: 18
D gene: TRBD1
clone size: -
J gene: TRBJ2-7
V gene: TRBV27
CDR3 DNA: TGTGCCAGCAGTTTATCGGGACAGGGGCGGACCTTTGGGTACGAGCAGTACTTC
CDR3 protein: CASSLSGQGRTFGYEQYF

CDR3 length: 14
D gene: -
clone size: -
J gene: TRBJ1-5
V gene: TRBV7-9
CDR3 DNA: TGTGCCAGCAGCTTGGGGGACCGCTATCAGCCCCAGCATTTT
CDR3 protein: CASSLGDRYQPQHF

CDR3 length: 15
D gene: TRBD2
clone size: -
J gene: TRBJ2-5
V gene: TRBV5-4
CDR3 DNA: TGTGCCAGCAGCTTTGACGGGACTACCAAAGAGACCCAGTACTTC
CDR3 protein: CASSFDGTTKETQYF

CDR3 length: 13
D gene: -
clone size: -
J gene: TRBJ2-7
V gene: TRBV21-1
CDR3 DNA: TGTGCCAGCAGCAAAGGACCGTCTTACGAGCAGTACTTC
CDR3 protein: CASSKGPSYEQYF

CDR3 length: 17
D gene: -
clone size: -
J gene: TRBJ1-1
V gene: TRBV18
CDR3 DNA: TGTGCCAGCTCACCTCAAATTTTTAGGAGGAGGAACACTGAAGCTTTCTTT
CDR3 protein: CASSPQIFRRRNTEAFF

CDR3 length: 11
D gene: -
clone size: -
J gene: TRBJ2-3
V gene: TRBV2
CDR3 DNA: TGTGCCAGCAGGATTTCAGATACGCAGTATTTT
CDR3 protein: CASRISDTQYF

CDR3 length: 12
D gene: -
clone size: -
J gene: TRBJ2-1
V gene: TRBV29-1
CDR3 DNA: TGCAGCGTTGACAGGGCCCTAAATGAGCAGTTCTTC
CDR3 protein: CSVDRALNEQFF

CDR3 length: 16
D gene: TRBD2
clone size: -
J gene: TRBJ2-7
V gene: TRBV28
CDR3 DNA: TGTGCCAGCAGTCAACTAGGACTAGCGGGAGGGGGCGAGCAGTACTTC
CDR3 protein: CASSQLGLAGGGEQYF

CDR3 length: 16
D gene: -
clone size: -
J gene: TRBJ1-1
V gene: TRBV7-9
CDR3 DNA: TGTGCCAGCAGCTTAAGGGACCACTCGGGAAGGACTGAAGCTTTCTTT
CDR3 protein: CASSLRDHSGRTEAFF

CDR3 length: 14
D gene: -
clone size: -
J gene: TRBJ1-2
V gene: TRBV15
CDR3 DNA: TGTGCCACCAGCAGAGATAGGATGGTCTATGGCTACACCTTC
CDR3 protein: CATSRDRMVYGYTF

CDR3 length: 16
D gene: -
clone size: once
J gene: TRBJ2-6
V gene: TRBV5-4
CDR3 DNA: TGTGCCAGCAGCTTGATGAGGGACTCTGGGGCCAACGTCCTGACTTTC
CDR3 protein: CASSLMRDSGANVLTF

CDR3 length: 16
D gene: TRBD2
clone size: -
J gene: TRBJ2-2
V gene: TRBV19
CDR3 DNA: TGTGCCAGTAGCGGACTAGCGGGAGGGTACACCGGGGAGCTGTTTTTT
CDR3 protein: CASSGLAGGYTGELFF

CDR3 length: 14
D gene: -
clone size: -
J gene: TRBJ1-1
V gene: TRBV11-2
CDR3 DNA: TGTGCCAGCAGCTCCCTCCGGGGACTGACTGAAGCTTTCTTT
CDR3 protein: CASSSLRGLTEAFF

CDR3 length: 12
D gene: -
clone size: -
J gene: TRBJ1-5
V gene: TRBV28
CDR3 DNA: TGTGCCAGCAGTAACACCCTCGAGCCCCAGCATTTT
CDR3 protein: CASSNTLEPQHF

CDR3 length: 16
D gene: -
clone size: -
J gene: TRBJ1-1
V gene: TRBV6-5
CDR3 DNA: TGTGCCAGCAGTTACTCGAGAGCGACGGTACCCGCTGAAGCTTTCTTT
CDR3 protein: CASSYSRATVPAEAFF

CDR3 length: 17
D gene: -
clone size: -
J gene: TRBJ1-4
V gene: TRBV9
CDR3 DNA: TGTGCCAGCAGCGCCGGACAGCGACTTGCAACTAATGAAAAACTGTTTTTT
CDR3 protein: CASSAGQRLATNEKLFF

CDR3 length: 16
D gene: -
clone size: few
J gene: TRBJ1-4
V gene: TRBV5-1
CDR3 DNA: TGCGCCAGCAGCTTTAGGGGGGAAGCAACTAATGAAAAACTGTTTTTT
CDR3 protein: CASSFRGEATNEKLFF

CDR3 length: 14
D gene: TRBD2
clone size: -
J gene: TRBJ2-1
V gene: TRBV27
CDR3 DNA: TGTGCCAGCAGAGGGACTAGCGAATACAATGAGCAGTTCTTC
CDR3 protein: CASRGTSEYNEQFF

CDR3 length: 13
D gene: TRBD2
clone size: once
J gene: TRBJ2-1
V gene: TRBV27
CDR3 DNA: TGTGCCAGCAATACTAGCGGGAGGGCAAGGCTGTTCTTC
CDR3 protein: CASNTSGRARLFF

CDR3 length: 17
D gene: -
clone size: -
J gene: TRBJ2-3
V gene: TRBV19
CDR3 DNA: TGTGCCAGTAGTCGACGGCCAAAGGATGTCCGCACAGATACGCAGTATTTT
CDR3 protein: CASSRRPKDVRTDTQYF

CDR3 length: 15
D gene: -
clone size: -
J gene: TRBJ1-3
V gene: TRBV7-9
CDR3 DNA: TGTGCCAGCAGCCAAGGACAGAACTCTGGAAACACCATATATTTT
CDR3 protein: CASSQGQNSGNTIYF

CDR3 length: 12
D gene: -
clone size: -
J gene: TRBJ2-1
V gene: TRBV7-8
CDR3 DNA: TGTGCCAGCAGCCCCGTAGGGGCAGACCAATTCTTC
CDR3 protein: CASSPVGADQFF

CDR3 length: 15
D gene: TRBD1
clone size: -
J gene: TRBJ1-1
V gene: TRBV2
CDR3 DNA: TGTGCCAGCAGCCTCCGGGACAGGGGCAACACTGAAGCTTTCTTT
CDR3 protein: CASSLRDRGNTEAFF

CDR3 length: 20
D gene: TRBD2
clone size: -
J gene: TRBJ2-2
V gene: TRBV10-3
CDR3 DNA: TGTGCCATCAGTGCCGGGGGGTCCGGTAGGCGGGAGGGCCGTTACGGGGAGCTGTTTTTT
CDR3 protein: CAISAGGSGRREGRYGELFF

CDR3 length: 14
D gene: -
clone size: -
J gene: TRBJ2-3
V gene: TRBV10-3
CDR3 DNA: TGTGCCATTTTACCTAGGGTTGGCGCAGATACGCAGTATTTT
CDR3 protein: CAILPRVGADTQYF

CDR3 length: 14
D gene: TRBD2
clone size: -
J gene: TRBJ2-2
V gene: TRBV9
CDR3 DNA: TGTGCCAGCAATGGCGGGAGCGGAACCGGGGAGCTGTTTTTT
CDR3 protein: CASNGGSGTGELFF

CDR3 length: 14
D gene: -
clone size: -
J gene: TRBJ2-5
V gene: TRBV21-1
CDR3 DNA: TGTGCCAGCAGGAAGGGCGGGAGGGGAGAGACCCAGTACTTC
CDR3 protein: CASRKGGRGETQYF

CDR3 length: 14
D gene: TRBD1
clone size: once
J gene: TRBJ1-2
V gene: TRBV19
CDR3 DNA: TGTGCCAGTAGTATTCGGGACAGTAACTATGGCTACACCTTC
CDR3 protein: CASSIRDSNYGYTF

CDR3 length: 15
D gene: TRBD2
clone size: -
J gene: TRBJ2-7
V gene: TRBV27
CDR3 DNA: TGTGCCAGCAGTAGGGCTAGCGGGAGGATTTACGAGCAGTACTTC
CDR3 protein: CASSRASGRIYEQYF

CDR3 length: 15
D gene: -
clone size: -
J gene: TRBJ1-3
V gene: TRBV6-5
CDR3 DNA: TGTGCCAGCAGTAGAGGGGTCCTCTCTGGAAACACCATATATTTT
CDR3 protein: CASSRGVLSGNTIYF

CDR3 length: 15
D gene: -
clone size: -
J gene: TRBJ2-5
V gene: TRBV11-3
CDR3 DNA: TGTGCCAGCAGCAACGGGGGACAGCTGCAAGAGACCCAGTACTTC
CDR3 protein: CASSNGGQLQETQYF

CDR3 length: 15
D gene: -
clone size: -
J gene: TRBJ2-5
V gene: TRBV15
CDR3 DNA: TGTGCCACCAGCAGAGAAACAACAGGGTCGGAGACCCAGTACTTC
CDR3 protein: CATSRETTGSETQYF

CDR3 length: 13
D gene: -
clone size: -
J gene: TRBJ1-1
V gene: TRBV2
CDR3 DNA: TGTGCCAGCAACGGACAGCTGAACACTGAAGCTTTCTTT
CDR3 protein: CASNGQLNTEAFF

CDR3 length: 16
D gene: TRBD1
clone size: -
J gene: TRBJ2-7
V gene: TRBV7-8
CDR3 DNA: TGTGCCAGCAGCAGCCCGGGACAGGGGGTTGGGTACGAGCAGTACTTC
CDR3 protein: CASSSPGQGVGYEQYF

CDR3 length: 18
D gene: -
clone size: -
J gene: TRBJ2-2
V gene: TRBV5-5
CDR3 DNA: TGTGCCAGCAGCATGCGCGGACAGAGTTCGCAGAACACCGGGGAGCTGTTTTTT
CDR3 protein: CASSMRGQSSQNTGELFF

CDR3 length: 15
D gene: TRBD1
clone size: -
J gene: TRBJ2-2
V gene: TRBV6-5
CDR3 DNA: TGTGCCAGCATCTCGACAGGGCGTTTTACCGGGGAGCTGTTTTTT
CDR3 protein: CASISTGRFTGELFF

CDR3 length: 16
D gene: -
clone size: -
J gene: TRBJ2-1
V gene: TRBV2
CDR3 DNA: TGTGCCAGCAGTGAAGAGGGAAGGAGGCCGCCAGGGGAGCAGTTCTTC
CDR3 protein: CASSEEGRRPPGEQFF

CDR3 length: 15
D gene: -
clone size: -
J gene: TRBJ1-1
V gene: TRBV5-6
CDR3 DNA: TGTGCCAGCAGCCGCCGTGAGGCGGGTGGCACTGAAGCTTTCTTT
CDR3 protein: CASSRREAGGTEAFF

CDR3 length: 16
D gene: -
clone size: -
J gene: TRBJ2-6
V gene: TRBV19
CDR3 DNA: TGTGCCAGTAGCCCCCGCGGGTCCTCTGGGGCCAACGTCCTGACTTTC
CDR3 protein: CASSPRGSSGANVLTF

CDR3 length: 15
D gene: TRBD1
clone size: -
J gene: TRBJ2-7
V gene: TRBV4-1
CDR3 DNA: TGCGCCAGCAGCCTGCCGGGACAGGGGATTGAGGGGCAGTACTTC
CDR3 protein: CASSLPGQGIEGQYF

CDR3 length: 13
D gene: -
clone size: -
J gene: TRBJ1-5
V gene: TRBV6-5
CDR3 DNA: TGTGCCAGCAGTTACGCCGAAAATCAGCCCCAGCATTTT
CDR3 protein: CASSYAENQPQHF

CDR3 length: 16
D gene: -
clone size: -
J gene: TRBJ2-1
V gene: TRBV10-3
CDR3 DNA: TGTGCCATCAGTGAGTCGCTCGGGGTGTCCTACAATGAGCAGTTCTTC
CDR3 protein: CAISESLGVSYNEQFF

CDR3 length: 13
D gene: TRBD2
clone size: -
J gene: TRBJ2-7
V gene: TRBV7-9
CDR3 DNA: TGTGCCAGCAGCTTAACTAGCGGGAACGAGCAGTACTTC
CDR3 protein: CASSLTSGNEQYF

CDR3 length: 14
D gene: TRBD1
clone size: -
J gene: TRBJ2-5
V gene: TRBV19
CDR3 DNA: TGTGCCAGTAGTCAAGACAGGGGGCAAGAGACCCAGTACTTC
CDR3 protein: CASSQDRGQETQYF

CDR3 length: 14
D gene: -
clone size: -
J gene: TRBJ2-7
V gene: TRBV6-1
CDR3 DNA: TGTGCCAGCAGTGAAGTTTGGCAGGCTTACGAGCAGTACTTC
CDR3 protein: CASSEVWQAYEQYF

CDR3 length: 13
D gene: -
clone size: -
J gene: TRBJ2-1
V gene: TRBV9
CDR3 DNA: TGTGCCAGCAGCGGGAGCTCCTACAATGAGCAGTTCTTC
CDR3 protein: CASSGSSYNEQFF

CDR3 length: 14
D gene: -
clone size: -
J gene: TRBJ2-3
V gene: TRBV18
CDR3 DNA: TGTGCCAGCTCACCGAAGACAAACACAGATACGCAGTATTTT
CDR3 protein: CASSPKTNTDTQYF

CDR3 length: 21
D gene: TRBD1
clone size: -
J gene: TRBJ2-3
V gene: TRBV27
CDR3 DNA: TGTGCCAGCAGTCCACTGACTTTCCGGGACAGGGGGGAAAAAACAGCAGATACGCAGTATTTT
CDR3 protein: CASSPLTFRDRGEKTADTQYF

CDR3 length: 16
D gene: -
clone size: -
J gene: TRBJ2-2
V gene: TRBV9
CDR3 DNA: TGTGCCAGCAGCGTAGGTAGCGGAAGGAACACCGGGGAGCTGTTTTTT
CDR3 protein: CASSVGSGRNTGELFF